This entry concerns a single T cell receptor beta chain. The antigen is undetermined. Produced via immunoSEQ multiplex PCR; TCRdb's table is partial and in-frame only. The top ten clones hold less than 35% of a sample with under 30,000 clones, around 88% of them seen once. The data were taken from a study of OX40 agonist ivuxolimab in advanced cancers. Study-level background: Patients got intravenous ivuxolimab at 0.01 to 10 mg/kg every 2 weeks. Those treated in dose escalation had hepatocellular carcinoma, melanoma, renal cell cancer or head and neck cancer. Findings of the study overall: Averaging showed that CD8+ T cells had more expanded clones than CD4+ did. It was also the case that some nonresponders had low normalized T-cell clonal expansion.

The CDR3 has 16 amino acids. Germline V CDR1 and CDR2: MGHRA, YSYEKL. V lost 2 bases, J lost 0 bases, and 14 bases lay in between. This sequence was found in an adult with an advanced solid tumor such as melanoma, head and neck, liver or kidney cancer. V gene TRBV4-1 combines with J gene TRBJ2-7; no clear D. The material sequenced was CD4+ or CD8+ T cells sorted from blood, taken in a trial of the OX40 agonist ivuxolimab. CDR3 residues: CASSQSDIDSSYEQYF. In DNA, the CDR3 is TGCGCCAGCAGCCAATCCGACATCGATAGCTCCTACGAGCAGTACTTC.